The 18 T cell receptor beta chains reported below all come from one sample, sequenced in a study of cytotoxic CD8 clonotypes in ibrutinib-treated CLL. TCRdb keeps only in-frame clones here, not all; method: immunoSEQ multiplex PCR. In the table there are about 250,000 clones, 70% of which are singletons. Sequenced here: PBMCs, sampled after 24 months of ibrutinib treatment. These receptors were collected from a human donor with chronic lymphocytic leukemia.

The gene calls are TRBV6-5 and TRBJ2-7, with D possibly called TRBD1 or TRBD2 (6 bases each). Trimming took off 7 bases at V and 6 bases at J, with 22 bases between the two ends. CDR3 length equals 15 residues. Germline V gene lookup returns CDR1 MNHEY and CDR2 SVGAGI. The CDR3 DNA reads TGTGCCAGCACCACAGAGGGGGGCCGGGGTGGCGAGCAGTACTTC. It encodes CASTTEGGRGGEQYF.

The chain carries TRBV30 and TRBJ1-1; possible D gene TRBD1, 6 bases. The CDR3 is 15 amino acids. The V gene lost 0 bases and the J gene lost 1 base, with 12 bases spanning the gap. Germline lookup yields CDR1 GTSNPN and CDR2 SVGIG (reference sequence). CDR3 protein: CAWSVGGAQNTEAFF. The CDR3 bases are TGTGCCTGGAGTGTAGGGGGGGCTCAGAACACTGAAGCTTTCTTT.

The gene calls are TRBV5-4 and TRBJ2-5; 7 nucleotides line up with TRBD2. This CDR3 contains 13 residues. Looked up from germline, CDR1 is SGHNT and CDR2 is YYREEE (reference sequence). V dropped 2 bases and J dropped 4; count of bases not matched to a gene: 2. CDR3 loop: CASSFTSAETQYF. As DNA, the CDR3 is TGTGCCAGCAGCTTTACTAGCGCAGAGACCCAGTACTTC. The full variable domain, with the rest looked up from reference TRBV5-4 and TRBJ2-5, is ETGVTQSPTHLIKTRGQQVTLRCSSQSGHNTVSWYQQALGQGPQFIFQYYREEENGRGNFPPRFSGLQFPNYSSELNVNALELDDSALYLCASSFTSAETQYFGPGTRLLVL.

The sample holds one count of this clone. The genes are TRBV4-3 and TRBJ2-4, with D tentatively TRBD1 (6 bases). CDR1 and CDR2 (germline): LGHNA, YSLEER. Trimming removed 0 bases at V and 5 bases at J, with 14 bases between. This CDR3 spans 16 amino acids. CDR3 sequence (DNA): TGCGCCAGCAGCCAAGAACAGGGCAGGCCTCAAAACATTCAGTACTTC. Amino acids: CASSQEQGRPQNIQYF.

DNA for the CDR3: TGTGCCAGCAGTGAAGATTTTGGGGGCTACACCTTC. Translating gives CASSEDFGGYTF. The gene calls are TRBV6-1 and TRBJ1-2; no definite D call. V lost 1 base and J lost 8, with 8 bases in between. The V gene's germline CDR1 is MNHNS and CDR2 SASEGT. The CDR3 sequence is 12 residues long.

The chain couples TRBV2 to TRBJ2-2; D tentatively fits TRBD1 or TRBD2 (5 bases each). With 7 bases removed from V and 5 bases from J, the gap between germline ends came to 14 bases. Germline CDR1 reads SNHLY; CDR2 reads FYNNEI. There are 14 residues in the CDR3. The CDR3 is CASNHGTVTGELFF. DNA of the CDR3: TGTGCCAGCAACCACGGGACCGTGACCGGGGAGCTGTTTTTT. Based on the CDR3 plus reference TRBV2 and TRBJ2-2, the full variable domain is EPEVTQTPSHQVTQMGQEVILRCVPISNHLYFYWYRQILGQKVEFLVSFYNNEISEKSEIFDDQFSVERPDGSNFTLKIRSTKLEDSAMYFCASNHGTVTGELFFGEGSRLTVL.

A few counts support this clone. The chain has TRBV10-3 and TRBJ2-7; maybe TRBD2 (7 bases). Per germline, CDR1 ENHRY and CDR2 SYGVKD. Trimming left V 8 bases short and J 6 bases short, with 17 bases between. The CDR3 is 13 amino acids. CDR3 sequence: CAIGGAGLSEQYF. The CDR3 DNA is TGTGCCATCGGGGGGGCTGGGCTGAGCGAGCAGTACTTC.

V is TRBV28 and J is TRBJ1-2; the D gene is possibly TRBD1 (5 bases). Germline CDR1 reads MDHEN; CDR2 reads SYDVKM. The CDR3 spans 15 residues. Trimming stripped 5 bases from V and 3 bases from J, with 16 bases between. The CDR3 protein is CASSLPGEKDYGYTF. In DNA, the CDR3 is TGTGCCAGCAGTCTACCGGGGGAAAAGGACTATGGCTACACCTTC.

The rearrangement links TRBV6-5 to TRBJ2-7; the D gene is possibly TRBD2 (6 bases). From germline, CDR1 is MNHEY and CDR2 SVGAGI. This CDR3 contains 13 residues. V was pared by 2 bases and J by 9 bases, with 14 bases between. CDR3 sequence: CASSYRDGAGQYF. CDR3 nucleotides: TGTGCCAGCAGTTACCGGGACGGAGCGGGGCAGTACTTC.

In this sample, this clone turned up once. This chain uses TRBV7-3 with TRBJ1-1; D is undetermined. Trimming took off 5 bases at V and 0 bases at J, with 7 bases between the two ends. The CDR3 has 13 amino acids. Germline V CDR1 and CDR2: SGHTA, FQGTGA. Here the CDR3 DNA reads TGTGCCAGCAGCCCCACAGTGAACACTGAAGCTTTCTTT. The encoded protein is CASSPTVNTEAFF.

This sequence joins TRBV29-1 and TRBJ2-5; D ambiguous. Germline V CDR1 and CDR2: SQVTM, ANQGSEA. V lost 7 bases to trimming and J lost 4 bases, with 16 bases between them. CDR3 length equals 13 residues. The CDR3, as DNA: TGCAGCGCCGCCCCAGGTACGACAGAGACCCAGTACTTC. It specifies CSAAPGTTETQYF.

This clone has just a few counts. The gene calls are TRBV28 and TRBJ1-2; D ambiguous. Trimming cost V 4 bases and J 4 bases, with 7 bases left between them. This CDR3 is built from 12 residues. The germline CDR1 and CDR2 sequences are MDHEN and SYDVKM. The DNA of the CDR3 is TGTGCCAGCAGTTCTGATCTCTATGGCTACACCTTC. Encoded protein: CASSSDLYGYTF.

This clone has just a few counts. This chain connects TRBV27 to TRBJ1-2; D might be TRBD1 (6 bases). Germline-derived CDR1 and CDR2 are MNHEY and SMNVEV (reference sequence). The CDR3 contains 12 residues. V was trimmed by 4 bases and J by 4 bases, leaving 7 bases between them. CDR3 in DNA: TGTGCCAGCAGTTCGGACAGCTATGGCTACACCTTC. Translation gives CASSSDSYGYTF.

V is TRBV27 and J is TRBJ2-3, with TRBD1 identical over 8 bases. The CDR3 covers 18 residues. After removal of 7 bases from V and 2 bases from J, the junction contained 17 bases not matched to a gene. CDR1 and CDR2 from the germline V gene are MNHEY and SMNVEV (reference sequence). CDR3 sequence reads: CASNPLGQGFLSTDTQYF. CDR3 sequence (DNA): TGTGCCAGCAACCCCCTCGGACAGGGTTTCCTGTCCACAGATACGCAGTATTTT.

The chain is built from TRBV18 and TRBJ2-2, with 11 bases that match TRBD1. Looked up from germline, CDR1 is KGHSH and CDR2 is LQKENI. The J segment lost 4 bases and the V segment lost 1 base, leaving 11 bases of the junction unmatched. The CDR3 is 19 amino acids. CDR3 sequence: CASSPLNPDRGQGTGELFF. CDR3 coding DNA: TGTGCCAGCTCACCACTTAACCCGGACAGGGGGCAAGGCACCGGGGAGCTGTTTTTT. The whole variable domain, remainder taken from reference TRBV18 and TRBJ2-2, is NAGVMQNPRHLVRRRGQEARLRCSPMKGHSHVYWYRQLPEEGLKFMVYLQKENIIDESGMPKERFSAEFPKEGPSILRIQQVVRGDSAAYFCASSPLNPDRGQGTGELFFGEGSRLTVL.

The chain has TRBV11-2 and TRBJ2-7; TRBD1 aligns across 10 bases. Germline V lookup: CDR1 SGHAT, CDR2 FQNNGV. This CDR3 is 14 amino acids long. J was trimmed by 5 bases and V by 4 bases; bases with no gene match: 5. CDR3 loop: CASSSGTGVNEQYF. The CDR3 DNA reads TGTGCCAGCAGCTCAGGGACAGGGGTGAACGAGCAGTACTTC. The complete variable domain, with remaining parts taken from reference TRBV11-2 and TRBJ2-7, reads EAGVAQSPRYKIIEKRQSVAFWCNPISGHATLYWYQQILGQGPKLLIQFQNNGVVDDSQLPKDRFSAERLKGVDSTLKIQPAKLEDSAVYLCASSSGTGVNEQYFGPGTRLTVT.

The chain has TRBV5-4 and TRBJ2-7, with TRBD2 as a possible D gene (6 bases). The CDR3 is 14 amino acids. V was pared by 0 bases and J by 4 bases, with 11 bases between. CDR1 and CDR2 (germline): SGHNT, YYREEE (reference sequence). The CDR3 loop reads CASSLGSGSYEQYF. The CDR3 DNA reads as TGTGCCAGCAGCTTGGGTAGCGGAAGTTACGAGCAGTACTTC. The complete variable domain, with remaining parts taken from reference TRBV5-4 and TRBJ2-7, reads ETGVTQSPTHLIKTRGQQVTLRCSSQSGHNTVSWYQQALGQGPQFIFQYYREEENGRGNFPPRFSGLQFPNYSSELNVNALELDDSALYLCASSLGSGSYEQYFGPGTRLTVT.

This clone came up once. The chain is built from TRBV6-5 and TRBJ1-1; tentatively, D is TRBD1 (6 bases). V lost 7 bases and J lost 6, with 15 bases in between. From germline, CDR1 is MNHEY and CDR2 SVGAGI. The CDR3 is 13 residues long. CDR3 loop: CASTDDRSAEAFF. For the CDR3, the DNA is TGTGCCAGCACTGACGACAGGAGCGCTGAAGCTTTCTTT.